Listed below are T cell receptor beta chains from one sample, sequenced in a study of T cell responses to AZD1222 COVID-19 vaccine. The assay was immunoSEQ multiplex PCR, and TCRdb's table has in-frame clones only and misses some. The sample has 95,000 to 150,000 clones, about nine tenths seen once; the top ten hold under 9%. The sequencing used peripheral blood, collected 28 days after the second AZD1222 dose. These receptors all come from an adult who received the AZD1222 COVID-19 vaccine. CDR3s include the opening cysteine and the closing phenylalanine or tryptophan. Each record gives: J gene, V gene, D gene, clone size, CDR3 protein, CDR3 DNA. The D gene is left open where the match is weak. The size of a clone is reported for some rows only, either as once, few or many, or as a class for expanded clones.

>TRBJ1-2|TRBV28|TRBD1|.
CASSLDRVSYGYTF
TGTGCCAGCAGTTTAGACAGGGTATCCTATGGCTACACCTTC
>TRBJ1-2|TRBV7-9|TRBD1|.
CASSPQQGGYGYTF
TGTGCCAGCAGCCCTCAACAGGGGGGCTATGGCTACACCTTC
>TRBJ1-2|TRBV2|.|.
CASSGGVVANYGYTF
TGTGCCAGCAGTGGAGGGGTTGTGGCTAACTATGGCTACACCTTC
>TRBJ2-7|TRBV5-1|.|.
CASRAEGHEQYF
TGCGCCAGCAGGGCTGAAGGGCACGAGCAGTACTTC
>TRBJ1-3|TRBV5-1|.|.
CASRGTGNTIYF
TGCGCCAGCAGGGGGACTGGAAACACCATATATTTT
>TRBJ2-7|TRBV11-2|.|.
CASEVGGASEQYF
TGTGCCAGCGAAGTAGGGGGGGCTTCTGAGCAGTACTTC
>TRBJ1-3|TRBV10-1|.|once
CASSESFVGNTIYF
TGCGCCAGCAGTGAGTCGTTTGTCGGAAACACCATATATTTT
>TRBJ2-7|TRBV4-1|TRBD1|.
CASSQVEGQGYEQYF
TGCGCCAGCAGCCAAGTGGAGGGACAGGGCTACGAGCAGTACTTC
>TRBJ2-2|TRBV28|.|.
CASSLGAGTNTGELFF
TGTGCCAGCAGTTTAGGGGCAGGGACGAACACCGGGGAGCTGTTTTTT
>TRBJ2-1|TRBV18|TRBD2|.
CASSPPGLAGGSYNEQFF
TGTGCCAGCTCACCACCGGGTCTAGCGGGGGGCTCCTACAATGAGCAGTTCTTC
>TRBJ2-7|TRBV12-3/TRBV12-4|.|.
CASSLIRGDEQYF
TGTGCCAGCAGTTTAATTAGGGGGGACGAGCAGTACTTC
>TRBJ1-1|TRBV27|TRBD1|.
CASIGGTGAMNTEAFF
TGTGCCAGCATTGGGGGGACAGGAGCCATGAACACTGAAGCTTTCTTT
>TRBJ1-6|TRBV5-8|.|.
CASSLAQGTGSPLHF
TGTGCCAGCAGCTTGGCACAGGGTACTGGTTCACCCCTCCACTTT
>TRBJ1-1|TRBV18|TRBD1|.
CASLTGTGATEAFF
TGTGCCAGCTTAACCGGGACAGGGGCCACTGAAGCTTTCTTT
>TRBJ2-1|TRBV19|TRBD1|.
CASSIDRGQEYNEQFF
TGTGCCAGTAGTATAGATCGGGGACAGGAGTACAATGAGCAGTTCTTC
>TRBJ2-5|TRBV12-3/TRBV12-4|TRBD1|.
CASSLAGGETQYF
TGTGCCAGCAGTTTAGCAGGGGGCGAGACCCAGTACTTC
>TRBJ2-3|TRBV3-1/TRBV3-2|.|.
CASSMGDASTDTQYF
TGTGCCAGCAGCATGGGCGACGCCTCCACAGATACGCAGTATTTT
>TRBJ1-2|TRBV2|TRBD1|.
CASSHNRTGYYGYTF
TGTGCCAGCAGTCACAATAGGACAGGCTACTATGGCTACACCTTC
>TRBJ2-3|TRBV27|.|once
CASRVAVSTDTQYF
TGTGCCAGCAGGGTTGCGGTTAGCACAGATACGCAGTATTTT
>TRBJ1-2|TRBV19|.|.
CASSIEGRYGYTF
TGTGCCAGTAGTATAGAGGGAAGGTATGGCTACACCTTC
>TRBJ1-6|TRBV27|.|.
CASSPGFSYNSPLHF
TGTGCCAGCAGCCCAGGGTTCTCCTATAATTCACCCCTCCACTTT
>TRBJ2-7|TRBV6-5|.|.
CASSPPGGSYEQYF
TGTGCCAGCAGTCCCCCAGGCGGATCCTACGAGCAGTACTTC
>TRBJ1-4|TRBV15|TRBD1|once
CATSRPAGGPNEKLFF
TGTGCCACCAGCAGACCCGCAGGGGGGCCTAATGAAAAACTGTTTTTT
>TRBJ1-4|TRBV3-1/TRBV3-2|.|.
CASSDLPGKREEKLFF
TGTGCCAGCAGCGATCTCCCGGGCAAAAGGGAGGAAAAACTGTTTTTT
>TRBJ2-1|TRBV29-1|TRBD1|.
CSVESGGYNEQFF
TGCAGCGTTGAGTCAGGGGGCTACAATGAGCAGTTCTTC
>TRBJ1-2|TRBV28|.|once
CASSRTGPYGYTF
TGTGCCAGCAGTCGTACAGGGCCCTATGGCTACACCTTC
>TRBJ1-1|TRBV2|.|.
CASRLTGGPNTEAFF
TGTGCCAGCCGACTTACCGGGGGGCCAAACACTGAAGCTTTCTTT
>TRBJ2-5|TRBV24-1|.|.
CATSDAGVPQETQYF
TGTGCCACCAGTGACGCCGGAGTCCCCCAAGAGACCCAGTACTTC
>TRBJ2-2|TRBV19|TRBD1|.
CASSWFGTENTGELFF
TGTGCCAGTAGTTGGTTCGGGACAGAAAACACCGGGGAGCTGTTTTTT
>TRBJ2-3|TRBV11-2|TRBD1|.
CASSPTGGADTQYF
TGTGCCAGCAGCCCGACAGGGGGCGCTGATACGCAGTATTTT
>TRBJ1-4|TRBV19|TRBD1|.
CASSIGGQRREKLFF
TGTGCCAGTAGTATTGGGGGACAGAGGCGCGAAAAACTGTTTTTT
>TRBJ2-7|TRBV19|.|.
CASGGEVTYEQYF
TGTGCCAGTGGCGGGGAGGTGACCTACGAGCAGTACTTC
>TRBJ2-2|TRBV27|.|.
CASRGTETVNTGELFF
TGTGCCAGCAGGGGTACGGAAACAGTGAACACCGGGGAGCTGTTTTTT
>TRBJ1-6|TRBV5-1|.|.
CASSLDREGSSPLHF
TGCGCCAGCAGCTTGGACAGGGAGGGATCTTCACCCCTCCACTTT
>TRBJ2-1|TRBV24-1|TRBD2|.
CATSPKRERSNEQFF
TGTGCCACCAGTCCGAAGCGGGAAAGGTCCAATGAGCAGTTCTTC
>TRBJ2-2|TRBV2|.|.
CASSTPQGSADTGELFF
TGTGCCAGCAGTACCCCGCAGGGTAGTGCCGACACCGGGGAGCTGTTTTTT
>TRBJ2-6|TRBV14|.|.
CASSQRPSSGANVLTF
TGTGCCAGCAGCCAAAGGCCCTCCTCTGGGGCCAACGTCCTGACTTTC
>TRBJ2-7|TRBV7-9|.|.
CASSFPGRNYEQYF
TGTGCCAGCAGCTTCCCCGGGAGAAACTACGAGCAGTACTTC
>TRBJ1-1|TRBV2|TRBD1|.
CASRKSLGTGNTEAFF
TGTGCCAGCAGAAAGTCCTTAGGGACAGGGAACACTGAAGCTTTCTTT
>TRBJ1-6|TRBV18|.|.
CASSPEVGEASPLHF
TGTGCCAGCTCCCCGGAGGTCGGGGAAGCTTCACCCCTCCACTTT
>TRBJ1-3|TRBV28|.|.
CASYDIPGNTIYF
TGTGCCAGTTACGATATCCCGGGAAACACCATATATTTT
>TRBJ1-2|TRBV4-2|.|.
CASSQELRGSNYGYTF
TGTGCCAGCAGCCAAGAGTTGAGGGGGTCTAACTATGGCTACACCTTC
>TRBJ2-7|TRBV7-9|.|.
CASSSGTSDYEQYF
TGTGCCAGCAGCTCCGGGACGTCTGATTACGAGCAGTACTTC
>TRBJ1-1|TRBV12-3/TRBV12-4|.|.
CASREGWGTEAFF
TGTGCCAGCAGAGAGGGATGGGGCACTGAAGCTTTCTTT
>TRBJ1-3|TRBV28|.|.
CASSLPSSGNTIYF
TGTGCCAGCAGTTTACCCAGCTCTGGAAACACCATATATTTT
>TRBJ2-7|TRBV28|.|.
CASSLLQGPYEQYF
TGTGCCAGCAGTTTATTACAGGGCCCCTACGAGCAGTACTTC
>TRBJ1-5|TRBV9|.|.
CASSGGSNQPQHF
TGTGCCAGCAGCGGAGGGTCCAATCAGCCCCAGCATTTT
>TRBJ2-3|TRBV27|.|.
CASARFTRTDTQYF
TGTGCCAGCGCGCGTTTCACTCGCACAGATACGCAGTATTTT
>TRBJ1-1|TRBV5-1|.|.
CASSFRGMNTEAFF
TGCGCCAGCAGCTTCAGGGGAATGAACACTGAAGCTTTCTTT